The 30 T cell receptor beta chains listed next were all sequenced from one sample in a study of control samples from healthy donors and cancer patients. Produced via immunoSEQ multiplex PCR; TCRdb's table is partial and in-frame only. The sample holds roughly 130,000 clones; under 95% are singletons and the top ten take around 7.9%. Sequenced input: blood. These TCRs come from a man in his late teens or twenties in good health.

The V gene is TRBV11-2, the J gene TRBJ2-1; weak D call: TRBD2 (6 bases). Germline CDR1 is SGHAT and CDR2 is FQNNGV. Trimming took 6 bases from V and 9 from J, leaving 27 bases between them. This CDR3 spans 17 amino acids. The chain's CDR3 is CASSLGFAAGASFEQFF. The CDR3 DNA follows: TGTGCCAGCAGTCTAGGGTTCGCAGCGGGCGCATCGTTTGAGCAGTTCTTC.

The V and J genes are TRBV12-5 and TRBJ1-5; the D gene is possibly TRBD1 (6 bases). The germline V gene encodes CDR1 LGHNT and CDR2 FRNRAP. With 3 bases removed from V and 5 bases from J, the gap between germline ends came to 8 bases. The CDR3 runs to 13 residues. The CDR3 DNA follows: TGTGCTAGTGGTTTAGGGGGGGATCAGCCCCAGCATTTT. Amino acid sequence: CASGLGGDQPQHF.

The chain uses TRBV5-4 and TRBJ1-1; unclear D gene. This CDR3 has 15 amino acids. Germline lookup yields CDR1 SGHNT and CDR2 YYREEE (reference sequence). V gave up 0 bases and J gave up 0 bases, with 9 bases separating them. In DNA, the CDR3 is TGTGCCAGCAGCTTGGCGCGAAACATGAACACTGAAGCTTTCTTT. Translated, it gives CASSLARNMNTEAFF.

With respect to this clone: Distinct nucleotide sequences in the sample also encode this CDR3. CDR3 DNA: TGCAGTGCTAGTGGAGGGGCGCAGGGGGGGCAGCCCCAGCATTTT. Translated: CSASGGAQGGQPQHF. V and J are TRBV20-1 and TRBJ1-5, with 7 bases lining up with TRBD1. Trimming at V came to 3 bases and at J to 7 bases, leaving 12 bases not matched to a gene. The CDR3 contains 15 residues. Per germline, CDR1 DFQATT and CDR2 SNEGSKA (reference sequence).

This rearrangement joins TRBV29-1 to TRBJ1-4; D gene uncertain. V was pared by 4 bases and J by 10 bases, with 13 bases between. The CDR3 extends over 12 amino acids. Germline V gene data show CDR1 as SQVTM and CDR2 as ANQGSEA. The CDR3, as DNA: TGCAGCGTTGTGAAATTAGAGGGAAAACTGTTTTTT. Protein sequence: CSVVKLEGKLFF. Full variable domain (outside the CDR3, taken from reference TRBV29-1 and TRBJ1-4): SAVISQKPSRDICQRGTSLTIQCQVDSQVTMMFWYRQQPGQSLTLIATANQGSEATYESGFVIDKFPISRPNLTFSTLTVSNMSPEDSSIYLCSVVKLEGKLFFGSGTQLSVL.

The chain recombines TRBV20-1 with TRBJ1-2, with D possibly matching TRBD1 (6 bases). The V gene lost 5 bases and the J gene lost 6 bases, with 10 bases spanning the gap. This CDR3 is built from 11 residues. Germline V CDR1 and CDR2: DFQATT, SNEGSKA (reference sequence). CDR3 protein: CSAVDSHGYTF. The CDR3 DNA sequence: TGCAGTGCTGTGGACAGCCATGGCTACACCTTC.

The chain has TRBV5-1 and TRBJ2-7; weak D call: TRBD1 (8 bases). The CDR3 is made up of 14 amino acids. Germline CDR1 SGHRS, CDR2 YFSETQ. The germline V and J ends were trimmed by 3 bases and 6 bases, with 16 bases remaining between them. In nucleotides, the CDR3 is TGCGCCAGCAGCTCACAGGGGGGGGCGAGCGAGCAGTACTTC. This gives the protein CASSSQGGASEQYF.

Worth noting for this clone: A read error may produce the germline difference seen at one junction end. J is TRBJ2-7 and V is TRBV20-1; 9 nucleotides agree with TRBD1. This CDR3 spans 11 amino acids. CDR1 is DFQATT and CDR2 is SNEGSKA in the germline V gene (reference sequence). The CDR3 here is CSARPGTGLLF. CDR3 sequence (DNA): TGCAGTGCTAGACCCGGGACAGGGTTGCTCTTC.

The chain carries TRBV27 and TRBJ1-1; 12 positions agree with TRBD1. V lost 6 bases, J lost 6 bases, and 5 bases stayed unmatched. The CDR3 is 14 residues long. Germline V gives CDR1 MNHEY, CDR2 SMNVEV (reference sequence). The CDR3 loop reads CASRAGTGGPEAFF. The DNA of the CDR3 is TGTGCCAGCAGGGCCGGGACAGGGGGCCCTGAAGCTTTCTTT.

This clone was picked up a small number of times. The chain has TRBV12-3 or TRBV12-4 and TRBJ2-7; TRBD2 is a possible D gene (6 bases). V was clipped by 1 base and J by 3 bases, with 7 bases between them. The CDR3 is 13 amino acids. Here the CDR3 reads CASSLEGGYEQYF. The CDR3 nucleotides read TGTGCCAGCAGTTTAGAGGGAGGCTACGAGCAGTACTTC.

V and J are TRBV6-5 and TRBJ1-1, with TRBD1 matching over 8 bases. Looked up from germline, CDR1 is MNHEY and CDR2 is SVGAGI. This CDR3 comprises 14 residues. Trimming at V came to 6 bases and at J to 5 bases, leaving 8 bases not matched to a gene. CDR3 bases: TGTGCCAGCAGCTCTGGACAGGGTGATACTGAAGCTTTCTTT. It is translated as CASSSGQGDTEAFF.

This clone was counted only a few times. V and J are TRBV6-5 and TRBJ1-5, with unresolved D. The germline V gene has CDR1 MNHEY and CDR2 SVGAGI. Deletions cut 2 bases from V and 7 bases from J, with 9 bases between. The CDR3 runs to 13 residues. In nucleotides, the CDR3 is TGTGCCAGCAGTTACAGTAGAGGACAGCCCCAGCATTTT. This sequence encodes CASSYSRGQPQHF.

V gene TRBV7-9 combines with J gene TRBJ2-7; D might be TRBD2 (6 bases). The V end was cut by 5 bases, the J end by 3 bases, with 14 bases between. The CDR3 consists of 14 residues. From germline, CDR1 is SEHNR and CDR2 FQNEAQ (reference sequence). Here the CDR3 reads CASSPAGPIYEQYF. CDR3 DNA: TGTGCCAGCAGCCCCGCGGGACCGATCTACGAGCAGTACTTC. Full variable domain (missing parts from reference TRBV7-9 and TRBJ2-7): DTGVSQNPRHKITKRGQNVTFRCDPISEHNRLYWYRQTLGQGPEFLTYFQNEAQLEKSRLLSDRFSAERPKGSFSTLEIQRTEQGDSAMYLCASSPAGPIYEQYFGPGTRLTVT.

In regard to this clone: Other DNA sequences in this specimen translate into the identical CDR3. The chain recombines TRBV3-1 (or the pseudogene TRBV3-2) with TRBJ2-5; 15 bases line up with TRBD2. There are 16 residues in the CDR3. V lost 5 bases to trimming and J lost 1 base; unmatched junction nucleotides: 2. Germline CDR1 LGHDT, CDR2 YNNKEL (reference sequence). CDR3 protein: CASSGTSGGRQETQYF. The CDR3 region has the DNA TGTGCCAGCAGCGGGACTAGCGGGGGGCGCCAAGAGACCCAGTACTTC.

This chain joins TRBV5-4 and TRBJ1-3, with D hard to call. Germline V gene lookup returns CDR1 SGHNT and CDR2 YYREEE (reference sequence). The V gene lost 6 bases and the J gene lost 4 bases, with 14 bases spanning the gap. The CDR3 extends over 14 amino acids. The CDR3 spells CASTGGGYGNTIYF. The CDR3 DNA reads as TGTGCCAGCACCGGAGGAGGGTACGGAAACACCATATATTTT.

With regard to this clone: This specimen includes other DNA sequences encoding the same CDR3. The chain links TRBV4-1 to TRBJ1-2, with 7 bases identical to TRBD1. This CDR3 region has 14 residues. V was clipped by 0 bases and J by 4 bases; unmatched bases: 2. Germline V lookup: CDR1 MGHRA, CDR2 YSYEKL. CDR3 sequence (DNA): TGCGCCAGCAGCCAAGATGGACAGGCCTATGGCTACACCTTC. Translated, it gives CASSQDGQAYGYTF.

This rearrangement joins TRBV13 to TRBJ1-4; maybe TRBD1 (5 bases). CDR1 is PRHDT, CDR2 FYEKMQ, per germline (reference sequence). Trimming cost V 5 bases and J 4 bases, with 20 bases left between them. CDR3 length equals 17 residues. CDR3 loop: CASSLLGDGTYNEKLFF. Written as DNA, the CDR3 is TGTGCCAGCAGCCTCCTAGGCGACGGGACTTATAATGAAAAACTGTTTTTT.

This chain joins TRBV4-2 and TRBJ1-2, with 7 bases that match TRBD1. The ends lost 1 base at V and 0 bases at J; junction bases unmatched: 2. The length of the CDR3 is 15 residues. The germline gives CDR1 LGHNA, CDR2 YNFKEQ. CDR3: CASSQATGANYGYTF. DNA of the CDR3: TGTGCCAGCAGCCAAGCTACAGGGGCTAACTATGGCTACACCTTC.

The chain uses TRBV5-1 and TRBJ1-5; 10 nucleotides agree with TRBD1. CDR1 and CDR2 (germline): SGHRS, YFSETQ. Trimming cost V 4 bases and J 4 bases; bases outside gene matches: 5. The CDR3 totals 15 residues. DNA of the CDR3: TGCGCCAGCAGCATGGGACAGGGGAGGAATCAGCCCCAGCATTTT. Translating gives CASSMGQGRNQPQHF.

The chain combines TRBV19 with TRBJ1-4; D is undetermined. V shed 5 bases and J shed 1 base, with 5 bases lying between them. The CDR3 runs to 13 residues. CDR1 is LNHDA, CDR2 SQIVND, per germline (reference sequence). This chain's CDR3 is CASSSGTNEKLFF. The CDR3 DNA follows: TGTGCCAGTAGTTCGGGAACTAATGAAAAACTGTTTTTT.

The genes are TRBV11-2 and TRBJ2-7, with D perhaps being TRBD1 or TRBD2 (5 bases each). This CDR3 is 16 amino acids long. CDR1 is SGHAT, CDR2 FQNNGV, per germline. V was shortened by 0 bases and J by 1 base, with 13 bases between the two germline ends. CDR3 loop: CASSLDGTGGSYEQYF. The DNA of the CDR3 is TGTGCCAGCAGCTTAGACGGGACGGGCGGGTCCTACGAGCAGTACTTC.

Notes on this clone: The junction shows a germline mismatch at one end, possibly a read error. The gene calls are TRBV7-2 and TRBJ2-7; TRBD2 matches at 9 bases. The CDR3 sequence is 15 residues long. Germline CDR1 reads SGHTA; CDR2 reads FQGNSA. As DNA, the CDR3 is TGTGCCAGCAGCCTAGCGGGGCCTTCCCTCTACGAGCAGTACTTC. Its translation is CASSLAGPSLYEQYF.

The genes are TRBV27 and TRBJ1-5; a possible D gene is TRBD1 (6 bases). Trimming removed 2 bases at V and 0 bases at J, with 11 bases between. There are 16 residues in the CDR3. The germline gives CDR1 MNHEY, CDR2 SMNVEV (reference sequence). CDR3 nucleotides: TGTGCCAGCAGTTTACGGGGGGCCTTTAGCAATCAGCCCCAGCATTTT. Translating gives CASSLRGAFSNQPQHF.

This sequence joins TRBV19 and TRBJ1-5, with D possibly TRBD1 on 5 matching bases. From germline, CDR1 is LNHDA and CDR2 SQIVND (reference sequence). The CDR3 has 13 residues. The V and J ends lost 9 bases and 2 bases respectively, with 11 bases between them. Here the CDR3 DNA reads TGTGCCAGCCGGGACCGGGGCAATCAGCCCCAGCATTTT. Its protein is CASRDRGNQPQHF.

The chain combines TRBV7-6 with TRBJ2-7, with TRBD1 matching 10 bases. The J segment lost 6 bases and the V segment lost 5 bases, leaving 13 bases of the junction unmatched. Germline CDR1 reads SGHVS; CDR2 reads FNYEAQ. The CDR3 runs to 16 residues. CDR3 in amino acids: CASSRRDRGSWGEQYF. CDR3 nucleotides: TGTGCCAGCAGCCGCCGGGACAGGGGATCCTGGGGCGAGCAGTACTTC.

This clone was found once. V gene TRBV2 combines with J gene TRBJ1-5; D perhaps matches TRBD1 (6 bases). In germline, CDR1 is SNHLY, CDR2 FYNNEI. V was shortened by 4 bases and J by 6 bases, with 10 bases between the two germline ends. CDR3 length: 13 residues. CDR3 in DNA: TGTGCCAGCAGTGGGTCCAGGGGTCAGCCCCAGCATTTT. Protein sequence: CASSGSRGQPQHF.

The rearrangement uses TRBV9 and TRBJ1-6, with 7 positions matching TRBD1. This CDR3 spans 17 amino acids. Germline lookup yields CDR1 SGDLS and CDR2 YYNGEE. Trimming removed 0 bases from V and 7 bases from J; junction bases left unmatched: 10. The DNA of the CDR3 is TGTGCCAGCAGCGTAGCTCCGGGACAGCTAACAAATTCACCCCTCCACTTT. This codes for CASSVAPGQLTNSPLHF.

This clone was counted once. The chain employs TRBV6-6 and TRBJ1-5, with TRBD1 identical over 8 bases. Germline CDR1 reads MNHNY; CDR2 reads SVGAGI (reference sequence). This CDR3 is 15 amino acids long. The ends lost 8 bases at V and 5 bases at J; junction bases unmatched: 11. For the CDR3, the DNA is TGTGCCAGCGGAATAGGACAGGGTGTATATCAGCCCCAGCATTTT. Amino acids: CASGIGQGVYQPQHF.

The V gene is TRBV29-1, the J gene TRBJ1-1; D uncertain. The CDR3 is 12 residues long. Germline V gives CDR1 SQVTM, CDR2 ANQGSEA. Trimming took off 6 bases at V and 5 bases at J, with 13 bases between the two ends. The CDR3 here is CSVGNDETEAFF. The CDR3 nucleotides are TGCAGCGTAGGCAATGATGAAACTGAAGCTTTCTTT.

This chain links TRBV3-1 (or the pseudogene TRBV3-2) with TRBJ1-6, with D perhaps TRBD1 (5 bases). Germline V gene data show CDR1 as LGHDT and CDR2 as YNNKEL (reference sequence). This CDR3 has 15 residues. V was clipped by 3 bases and J by 8 bases, with 14 bases between them. DNA of the CDR3: TGTGCCAGCAGCCATAGAGGGCTCAGGGATTCACCCCTCCACTTT. Protein product: CASSHRGLRDSPLHF.